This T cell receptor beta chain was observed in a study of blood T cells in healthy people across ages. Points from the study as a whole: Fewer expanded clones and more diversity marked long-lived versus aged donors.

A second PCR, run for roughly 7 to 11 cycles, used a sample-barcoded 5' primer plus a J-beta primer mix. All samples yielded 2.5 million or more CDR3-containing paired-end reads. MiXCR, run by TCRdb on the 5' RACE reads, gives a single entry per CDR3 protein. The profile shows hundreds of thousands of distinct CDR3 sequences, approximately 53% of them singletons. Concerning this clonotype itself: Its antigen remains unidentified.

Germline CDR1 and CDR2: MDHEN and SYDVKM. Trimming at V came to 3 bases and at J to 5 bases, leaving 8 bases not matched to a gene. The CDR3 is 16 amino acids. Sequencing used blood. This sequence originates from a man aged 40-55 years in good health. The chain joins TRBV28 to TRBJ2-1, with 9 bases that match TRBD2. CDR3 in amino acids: CASSFHPSGADNEQFF. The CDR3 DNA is TGTGCCAGCAGTTTTCACCCTAGCGGGGCCGACAATGAGCAGTTCTTC.